Sequencing of this T cell receptor (beta chain) was carried out in a study of T-cell memory formation after mild COVID-19 (dated by TCRdb to the early 2020s). Background on the whole study: TCR sequence clusters from the two donors were found to be largely donor specific. In a couple of donors, T-cell clones that expanded and contracted after mild COVID-19 were tracked by sequencing TCRalpha and TCRbeta repertoires over time. Two young, previously healthy adult volunteers made up the cohort, one male and one female. Paper-wide results and their limitations: Contracting CD4+ clones appeared mostly in the CM and EM memory subsets, whereas CD8+ clones were enriched in EMRA. SARS-CoV-2 specificity was not confirmed for the second-wave clones peaking on day 37. Only a couple of mild cases were covered by the study, and larger cohorts that include severe cases with pre-infection samples were considered necessary. Clones that contracted from day 15 to 85 showed balanced CD4/CD8 phenotypes, whereas a second wave of clones that expanded from day 15 to 37 leaned towards CD4+. Some responding clones were detected in pre-infection memory, suggesting pre-existing cross-reactive memory T cells joined the SARS-CoV-2 response.

V has 6 bases trimmed and J has 1 base trimmed; junction bases matching no gene number 4. From cysteine to phenylalanine, the CDR3 is 14 amino acids long. Left in the record is the CDR3 DNA by itself, 42 bases read in frame from the first base. Concerning this clonotype: Its target antigen remains unknown. Per-base quality was not reported, and no clone a single base away is much larger than it.

PBMCs were isolated by Ficoll-Paque density gradient centrifugation. Sequencer: Illumina NovaSeq 6000. Using 5'RACE with constant-segment primers, TCRalpha and TCRbeta cDNA libraries were constructed, with sample barcodes and unique molecular identifiers added in the process. RNA was extracted from every sample with Trizol reagent. Amplification of the libraries took two PCR steps, and the second step added a second sample barcode plus Illumina TruSeq adapters. Sequencing of libraries was performed on an Illumina NovaSeq with 2 x 150 bp paired-end reads. On the authors' methods: Demultiplexing of reads and collapsing into UMI-guided consensus sequences were performed with migec v1.2.7. Using mixcr v2.1.11, the UMI consensuses were aligned to TRA and TRB V and J templates and assembled into clonotypes. A clonotype was counted as expanded or contracted only when both edgeR and NoisET called the clonotype significant, with the noise models trained on biological replicates. edgeR calls used a false discovery rate-adjusted p below 0.01 and a log2 fold-change threshold of 1. As an exploratory analysis of dynamics, PCA with hierarchical clustering was applied to max-normalized trajectories of the 1000 most abundant clonotypes. Separately sequenced CD4+ and CD8+ repertoires were used to assign a CD4 or CD8 phenotype to each responding clone. Through fastp at Q25 and MiXCR, TCRdb rebuilt clones from the public reads, retaining in-frame beta chains. Rows are combined by CDR3 protein, so each entry shows the most common genes and DNA. It is TCRdb's table, rather than the study itself, that gives the V and J calls and clone size. This sample has 350,000 to 450,000 distinct CDR3 sequences in its table, and 20% of those were observed once. 7.5% to 10% of the sample is held by the ten biggest clonotypes.

Material for sequencing was PBMCs or a T cell subset sorted from them (not recorded which). The clonotype comes from an adult woman who had mild COVID-19 (a few samples of this study predate the infection). The sample titles of this study are shuffled in the database, so cell type and time point are left out; the donor was told from shared clones. The V gene is TRBV12-3 or TRBV12-4 and the J gene is TRBJ2-7, and TRBD1 matches 9 of the central bases. For the CDR3, the sequence is CASRTGQGSYEQYF. Here is the DNA: TGTGCCAGCAGGACGGGACAGGGTTCCTACGAGCAGTACTTC.